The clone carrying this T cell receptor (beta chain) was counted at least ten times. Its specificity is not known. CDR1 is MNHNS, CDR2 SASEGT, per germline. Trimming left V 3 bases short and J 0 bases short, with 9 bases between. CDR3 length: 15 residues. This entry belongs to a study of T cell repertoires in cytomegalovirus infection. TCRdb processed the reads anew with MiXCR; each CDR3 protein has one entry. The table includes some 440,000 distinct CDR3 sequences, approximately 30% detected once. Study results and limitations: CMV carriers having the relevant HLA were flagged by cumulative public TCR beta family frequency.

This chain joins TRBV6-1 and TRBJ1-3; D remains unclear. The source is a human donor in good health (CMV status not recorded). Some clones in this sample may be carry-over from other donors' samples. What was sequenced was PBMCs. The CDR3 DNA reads TGTGCCAGCAGTGACGACCAGTTCTCTGGAAACACCATATATTTT. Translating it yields CASSDDQFSGNTIYF.